A selection of T cell receptor beta chains follows, all from one sample in a study of T cell responses to AZD1222 COVID-19 vaccine. Here immunoSEQ multiplex PCR was the method, and the copy in TCRdb shows in-frame clones only, minus some. The sample includes about 73,000 clones, approximately 88% seen only once; the top ten take about a fifth. The sample consisted of peripheral blood, taken on day 0 of AZD1222 vaccination. These TCRs come from an adult in good health. CDR3s include the opening cysteine and the closing phenylalanine or tryptophan. Each record gives: J gene, clone size, CDR3 length, V gene, D gene, CDR3 DNA, CDR3 protein. A D gene is named only where the DNA matches it firmly. The size field is filled for only some rows; it gives once, few, many or a size class.

>TRBJ1-1|medium-sized|15|TRBV9|TRBD1
TGTGCCAGCAGCCCAGGATACAGGGGGAATCCTGAAGCTTTCTTT
CASSPGYRGNPEAFF
>TRBJ2-5|-|14|TRBV5-4|TRBD1
TGTGCCAGCAGCTGGGGGACAGGGGCAGAGACCCAGTACTTC
CASSWGTGAETQYF
>TRBJ2-7|-|14|TRBV6-1|TRBD1
TGTGCCAGCAGTCCCGGGACAGGGTTGGTCGAGCAGTACTTC
CASSPGTGLVEQYF
>TRBJ2-7|once|12|TRBV7-2|-
TGTGCCAGCAGTCATAAACGGACGGAGCAGTACTTC
CASSHKRTEQYF
>TRBJ2-5|-|14|TRBV7-2|-
TGTGCCAGCAGCCAACGACAGATCCAAGAGACCCAGTACTTC
CASSQRQIQETQYF
>TRBJ1-1|-|17|TRBV19|-
TGTGCCAGTAGTATAGTCGGTCGGGGGGCGGTGAACACTGAAGCTTTCTTT
CASSIVGRGAVNTEAFF
>TRBJ1-2|few|14|TRBV11-2|-
TGTGCCAGCAGCCCCCGGACAGCGGTCTATGGCTACACCTTC
CASSPRTAVYGYTF
>TRBJ1-1|-|14|TRBV7-2|TRBD1
TGTGCCAGCAGCCACACGGACAGGGTACGTGAAGCTTTCTTT
CASSHTDRVREAFF
>TRBJ2-1|-|15|TRBV2|-
TGTGCCAGCAGTCCCCAGACTACACTATACAATGAGCAGTTCTTC
CASSPQTTLYNEQFF
>TRBJ2-3|-|16|TRBV11-1|TRBD2
TGTGCCAGCAGCTGGTCACCTAGCGGGAGGGCGGATACGCAGTATTTT
CASSWSPSGRADTQYF
>TRBJ2-5|-|17|TRBV9|TRBD2
TGTGCCAGCAGCGTCAGCGGACTAGCGGGAGGGGGAGAGACCCAGTACTTC
CASSVSGLAGGGETQYF
>TRBJ1-2|-|15|TRBV7-2|-
TGTGCCAGCAGCTACACCCGGCCAGGCGGCTATGGCTACACCTTC
CASSYTRPGGYGYTF
>TRBJ1-1|once|10|TRBV10-2|-
TGCGCCAGCAGTGAGTCGCACCATTTCTTT
CASSESHHFF
>TRBJ1-2|-|13|TRBV19|TRBD1
TGTGCCAGTAATAGACAGGGTGGGGATGGCTACACCTTC
CASNRQGGDGYTF
>TRBJ1-1|-|13|TRBV6-4|-
TGTGCCAGCAGTGACTCCCCGAACACTGAAGCTTTCTTT
CASSDSPNTEAFF
>TRBJ2-2|-|14|TRBV5-1|-
TGCGCCAGCAGCTTTCGGGAGAACACCGGGGAGCTGTTTTTT
CASSFRENTGELFF
>TRBJ1-4|-|16|TRBV2|TRBD1
TGTGCCAGCAGCAGCGACAGGGGGCGCAAAGACGAAAAACTGTTTTTT
CASSSDRGRKDEKLFF
>TRBJ2-3|-|14|TRBV6-4|TRBD1
TGTGCCAGCAGTGACTCACAGGGGGCAGATACGCAGTATTTT
CASSDSQGADTQYF
>TRBJ2-1|-|15|TRBV24-1|TRBD2
TGTGCCACCAGTGATCCTGCGGGGGCCTACAATGAGCAGTTCTTC
CATSDPAGAYNEQFF
>TRBJ2-1|-|16|TRBV29-1|-
TGCAGCGTTGAAGATACGGCGATCAGCTCCTACAATGAGCAGTTCTTC
CSVEDTAISSYNEQFF
>TRBJ2-2|-|17|TRBV27|TRBD2
TGTGCCAGCAGTCCCTTAACTAGCGGTGCGGACACCGGGGAGCTGTTTTTT
CASSPLTSGADTGELFF
>TRBJ1-1|-|15|TRBV9|-
TGTGCCAGCAGCGCGAGTTACAGTGTTGACACTGAAGCTTTCTTT
CASSASYSVDTEAFF
>TRBJ1-6|-|16|TRBV4-1|TRBD1
TGCGCCAGCAGCCAAGTACAGGGGGCGAAGAATTCACCCCTCCACTTT
CASSQVQGAKNSPLHF
>TRBJ1-5|-|13|TRBV9|-
TGTGCCAGCAGCCGGGACACAAATCAGCCCCAGCATTTT
CASSRDTNQPQHF
>TRBJ2-1|-|13|TRBV25-1|-
TGTGCCAGCAGTGATAGCTGGCGGAATGAGCAGTTCTTC
CASSDSWRNEQFF
>TRBJ2-5|-|14|TRBV5-1|-
TGCGCCAGCAGCTCGGCGGGGATCGGGGAGACCCAGTACTTC
CASSSAGIGETQYF
>TRBJ1-1|-|16|TRBV7-8|-
TGTGCCAGCAGCTTATTTGGACAGATTATGAACACTGAAGCTTTCTTT
CASSLFGQIMNTEAFF
>TRBJ2-1|-|14|TRBV29-1|-
TGCAGCGTTGTGGGGGAGAAGGATAGGAATGAGCAGTTCTTC
CSVVGEKDRNEQFF
>TRBJ1-5|-|14|TRBV10-2|-
TGCGCCAGCGCTTCCCACCAATGGAATCAGCCCCAGCATTTT
CASASHQWNQPQHF
>TRBJ2-2|-|13|TRBV14|-
TGTGCCAGCAGCCAGGGGCTCACCGGGGAGCTGTTTTTT
CASSQGLTGELFF